This TCR beta chain was profiled in a study of shared clonotypes between healthy human individuals. The CDR3 is 14 amino acids. V was clipped by 0 bases and J by 7 bases; unmatched bases: 5. From germline, CDR1 is GTSNPN and CDR2 SVGIG (reference sequence). Measured with immunoSEQ multiplex PCR; TCRdb has only the in-frame clones, and not every one. Among more than 2,000,000 clones listed, roughly nine tenths were seen once. The receptor was derived from a man aged 18 to 29 in good health. Sample: naive CD4+ T cells sorted from blood. Specified subset: CD45RA+ positively selected. V is TRBV30 and J is TRBJ2-3, with TRBD2 matching over 9 bases. The CDR3 reads CAWSVGGGANTQYF. The CDR3 nucleotides read TGTGCCTGGAGTGTAGGCGGGGGGGCAAATACGCAGTATTTT.